This entry lists 32 T cell receptor beta chains sequenced from one sample in a study of T cells after yellow fever vaccination. From the 5' RACE reads, TCRdb called clonotypes with MiXCR, one entry per CDR3 protein. The sample lists 300,000 or so distinct CDR3 sequences; roughly 8.3% were seen once. The sequences come from PBMCs, collected approximately 47 days after the first yellow fever vaccination. The receptors were sampled from a man between 18 and 35 years old who received the YFV17D yellow fever vaccine.

This clonotype was counted ten times or more. Germline and junction disagree at one end, which may indicate a read error. The CDR3 DNA sequence: TGTGCCAGCAGCTTGGGTGCAACAGGTATGGCCTTC. It yields the protein CASSLGATGMAF. The V call is TRBV5-4, the J call TRBJ2-1, with D possibly matching TRBD1 (5 bases). The length of the CDR3 is 12 residues. Germline V CDR1 and CDR2: SGHNT, YYREEE (reference sequence).

In its sample, this clonotype was seen a few times. The rearrangement joins TRBV12-3 or TRBV12-4 to TRBJ2-6; a weak D match, TRBD2 (5 bases). CDR3 length: 14 amino acids. V was clipped by 10 bases and J by 0 bases, with 10 bases between them. The CDR3 coding sequence is TGTGCCACCCAACGGGGCTCTGGGGCCAACGTCCTGACTTTC. Translated, it gives CATQRGSGANVLTF.

This chain uses TRBV3-1 with TRBJ1-1, with 8 bases lining up with TRBD1. The CDR3 loop spans 14 amino acids. Germline lookup yields CDR1 LGHDT and CDR2 YNNKEL (reference sequence). J lost 5 bases, V lost 1 base, and 3 bases had no gene match. The CDR3 bases are TGTGCCAGCAGCCAAGCAGGGGGCAGGACTGAAGCTTTCTTT. Translating it yields CASSQAGGRTEAFF.

The chain uses TRBV7-9 and TRBJ1-1; D gene uncertain. The CDR3 has 16 amino acids. In germline, CDR1 is SEHNR, CDR2 FQNEAQ (reference sequence). Trimming took off 5 bases at V and 1 base at J, with 17 bases between the two ends. The CDR3 loop is CASSPGGTAGNTEAFF. CDR3 coding DNA: TGTGCCAGCAGCCCGGGCGGAACAGCTGGGAACACTGAAGCTTTCTTT.

This clonotype appeared a few times. V and J are TRBV5-1 and TRBJ2-5, with 7 bases lining up with TRBD1. Germline V gene data show CDR1 as SGHRS and CDR2 as YFSETQ. The CDR3 runs to 15 residues. The junction had 14 bases not matched to a gene; V was cut back by 4 bases and J by 8 bases. CDR3 loop: CASSPTGSSRSTQYF. The CDR3 DNA sequence: TGCGCCAGCAGCCCGACAGGGTCCTCAAGAAGTACCCAGTACTTC.

This clonotype was counted between two and nine times. The V call is TRBV6-5, the J call TRBJ2-7; 7 bases fit TRBD2. This CDR3 is 16 amino acids long. The ends lost 0 bases at V and 7 bases at J; junction bases unmatched: 12. The germline gives CDR1 MNHEY, CDR2 SVGAGI. In DNA, the CDR3 is TGTGCCAGCAGTTACTCGGGAGGGTCTGTATTCGAAGAGCAGTACGTC. Translation: CASSYSGGSVFEEQYV.

The chain combines TRBV5-6 with TRBJ1-5; TRBD1 aligns across 9 bases. This CDR3 has 18 amino acids. The V gene's germline CDR1 is SGHDT and CDR2 YYEEEE. The V segment lost 2 bases and the J segment 0 bases; nucleotides outside the gene matches: 9. CDR3 region: CASSFVRTGEYSNQPQHF. The CDR3 nucleotides are TGTGCCAGCAGCTTCGTCCGGACAGGGGAATATAGCAATCAGCCCCAGCATTTT.

In its sample, this clonotype was seen many times. V gene TRBV12-3 or TRBV12-4 combines with J gene TRBJ2-3, with 7 bases matching TRBD2. The V gene end was trimmed by 3 bases and the J gene end by 1 base; junction bases not matched to a gene: 1. The CDR3 runs to 14 residues. Here the CDR3 DNA reads TGTGCCAGCAGTTTTACTAGCGGCACAGATACGCAGTATTTT. Translating it yields CASSFTSGTDTQYF.

The gene calls are TRBV20-1 and TRBJ2-2; D is perhaps TRBD2 (7 bases). The CDR3 contains 16 residues. V dropped 0 bases and J dropped 6 bases, with 17 bases sitting between them. The germline V gene has CDR1 DFQATT and CDR2 SNEGSKA (reference sequence). CDR3 nucleotides: TGCAGTGCTAGAGATCCGAGGGGGGGCTGGTCCGGGGAGCTGTTTTTT. Translation: CSARDPRGGWSGELFF.

The chain recombines TRBV7-3 with TRBJ2-7, with TRBD1 matching over 9 bases. Trimming at V came to 5 bases and at J to 8 bases, leaving 7 bases not matched to a gene. Germline V CDR1 and CDR2: SGHTA, FQGTGA. The CDR3 totals 13 residues. The CDR3 sequence: CASSPGQGSKQYF. The CDR3 DNA reads TGTGCCAGCAGCCCTGGACAGGGGAGTAAGCAGTACTTC.

This clonotype was seen a few times. V usage is TRBV10-2 and J usage is TRBJ1-5; 8 nucleotides line up with TRBD1. The J segment lost 5 bases and the V segment lost 4 bases, leaving 4 bases of the junction unmatched. The CDR3 totals 14 residues. CDR1 and CDR2 from the germline V gene are WSHSY and SAAADI. CDR3 nucleotide sequence: TGCGCCAGCAGTGTTGTGGACAGGGATCAGCCCCAGCATTTT. Its protein is CASSVVDRDQPQHF.

This chain links TRBV2 with TRBJ2-7, with 7 bases matching TRBD2. The germline V gene encodes CDR1 SNHLY and CDR2 FYNNEI. The CDR3 extends over 13 amino acids. For the CDR3, the DNA is TGTGCCAGCAGCCAAACAGCGGGGAACGAGCAGTTCGTC. Translated, it gives CASSQTAGNEQFV.

This clonotype has a handful of counts. The chain couples TRBV5-1 to TRBJ2-1; tentatively, D is TRBD2 (5 bases). This CDR3 has 14 residues. Looked up from germline, CDR1 is SGHRS and CDR2 is YFSETQ. Trimming left V 3 bases short and J 5 bases short, with 12 bases between. Here the CDR3 reads CASSSAGINNEQFF. The CDR3 bases are TGCGCCAGCAGCTCCGCCGGGATTAACAATGAGCAGTTCTTC.

This clonotype appeared a few times. This chain connects TRBV28 to TRBJ2-7; D unresolved. Deletions cut 5 bases from V and 3 bases from J, with 8 bases between. CDR3 size: 12 residues. Germline CDR1 reads MDHEN; CDR2 reads SYDVKM. Here the CDR3 DNA reads TGTGCCAGCAGTCGATCAGACTACGAGCAGTACGTC. Amino acid sequence: CASSRSDYEQYV.

The gene calls are TRBV13 and TRBJ2-3, with 10 bases identical to TRBD1. The CDR3 length is 14 residues. V dropped 9 bases and J dropped 1; count of bases not matched to a gene: 4. The germline gives CDR1 PRHDT, CDR2 FYEKMQ (reference sequence). The CDR3 region is CARPDRGGTDTQYF. CDR3 nucleotide sequence: TGTGCCAGGCCGGACAGGGGGGGCACAGATACGCAGTATTTT.

The table lists this clonotype with many counts. V usage is TRBV25-1 and J usage is TRBJ2-7; perhaps TRBD1 as D (6 bases). Germline loops: CDR1 MGHDK, CDR2 SYGVNS. CDR3 length: 15 amino acids. The V and J ends lost 3 bases and 3 bases respectively, with 15 bases between them. The CDR3 nucleotides are TGTGCCAGCAGTGATCTGGGGGCGTTGCACTACGAGCAGTACTTC. This codes for CASSDLGALHYEQYF.

This clonotype was detected a few times. The V gene is TRBV9, the J gene TRBJ2-7, with D perhaps matching TRBD1 (5 bases). This CDR3 region has 13 residues. V lost 4 bases and J 5 bases, leaving 13 bases between the germline ends. The germline CDR1 and CDR2 sequences are SGDLS and YYNGEE. CDR3 bases: TGTGCCAGCAGCAGAGACAGAAACGACGAGCAGTACTTC. This codes for CASSRDRNDEQYF. The full variable domain, in which reference TRBV9 and TRBJ2-7 provide the parts outside the CDR3, is DSGVTQTPKHLITATGQRVTLRCSPRSGDLSVYWYQQSLDQGLQFLIQYYNGEERAKGNILERFSAQQFPDLHSELNLSSLELGDSALYFCASSRDRNDEQYFGPGTRLTVT.

This chain uses TRBV19 with TRBJ2-2; D assignment may be TRBD1 or TRBD2 (6 bases each). Germline CDR1 is LNHDA and CDR2 is SQIVND (reference sequence). Trimming pared 6 bases from V and 7 bases from J, leaving 15 bases between. The CDR3 length is 14 residues. The CDR3 nucleotides are TGTGCCAGTAGGGGGGGCTCTTCGATCGGGGAGCTGTTTTTT. Amino acid sequence: CASRGGSSIGELFF.

The chain joins TRBV29-1 to TRBJ1-4, with D perhaps TRBD1 (5 bases). The CDR3 runs 15 residues. Trimming shortened V by 4 bases and J by 5 bases, and 17 bases separated the two germline ends. Germline CDR1 reads SQVTM; CDR2 reads ANQGSEA. CDR3 sequence: CSVAGHGAWNEKLFF. The CDR3, as DNA: TGCAGCGTTGCCGGACATGGGGCTTGGAATGAAAAACTGTTTTTT.

V is TRBV5-6 and J is TRBJ2-7; D remains unclear. With 0 bases removed from V and 0 bases from J, the gap between germline ends came to 16 bases. Germline CDR1 is SGHDT and CDR2 is YYEEEE. The CDR3 spans 17 residues. The CDR3 DNA reads as TGTGCCAGCAGCTTGGACGTAGGGCAGGAGAGCTCCTACGAGCAGTACGTC. This gives the protein CASSLDVGQESSYEQYV.

The rearrangement joins TRBV4-1 to TRBJ2-5; possibly TRBD1 for D (5 bases). Trimming shortened V by 3 bases and J by 0 bases, and 20 bases separated the two germline ends. Germline V lookup: CDR1 MGHRA, CDR2 YSYEKL. The CDR3 is 18 residues long. The CDR3 sequence: CASSHQRSAGWNQETQYF. CDR3 sequence (DNA): TGCGCCAGCAGCCATCAAAGATCGGCAGGGTGGAACCAAGAGACCCAGTACTTC.

This clonotype was observed many times. The rearrangement uses TRBV11-2 and TRBJ1-1; D remains unclear. V lost 4 bases to trimming and J lost 5 bases, with 11 bases between them. There are 13 residues in the CDR3. Germline CDR1 SGHAT, CDR2 FQNNGV. The CDR3 protein is CASSSGPGTEAFF. The CDR3 nucleotides read TGTGCCAGCAGCTCAGGTCCGGGGACTGAAGCTTTCTTT.

This clonotype was seen only a few times. J is TRBJ1-1 and V is TRBV7-2; perhaps TRBD1 as D (5 bases). V was cut by 2 bases and J by 2 bases, with 12 bases left in between. The CDR3 loop spans 15 amino acids. Germline assignment: CDR1 SGHTA and CDR2 FQGNSA. The CDR3 DNA follows: TGTGCCAGCAGCTTATTTGGGGGGATTAACACTGAAGCTTTCTTT. It is translated as CASSLFGGINTEAFF.

The V call is TRBV20-1, the J call TRBJ2-1, with unresolved D. Germline loops: CDR1 DFQATT, CDR2 SNEGSKA (reference sequence). Trimming cost V 0 bases and J 0 bases, with 6 bases left between them. CDR3 length: 14 amino acids. CDR3 nucleotides: TGCAGTGCTAGAGATCAAGGCTCCTACAATGAGCAGTTCTTC. It codes for CSARDQGSYNEQFF.

This chain joins TRBV6-5 and TRBJ2-1, with 12 bases lining up with TRBD2. CDR3 length: 16 residues. Germline assignment: CDR1 MNHEY and CDR2 SVGAGI. Trimming took 2 bases from V and 7 from J; bases not matched to a gene: 6. CDR3 loop: CASSYPWLAGGNEQFF. The CDR3 DNA reads TGTGCCAGCAGTTACCCCTGGCTAGCGGGGGGGAATGAGCAGTTCTTC.

The CDR3 nucleotides read TGTGCCAGCAGCCAAGTTAGTGGCAGGAGGTCCTCCGGGGCTTTCTTT. Protein: CASSQVSGRRSSGAFF. The chain carries TRBV3-1 and TRBJ1-1, with D hard to call. V was clipped by 1 base and J by 11 bases, with 23 bases between them. The CDR3 extends over 16 amino acids. Per germline, CDR1 LGHDT and CDR2 YNNKEL (reference sequence). Based on the CDR3 plus reference TRBV3-1 and TRBJ1-1, the full variable domain is DTAVSQTPKYLVTQMGNDKSIKCEQNLGHDTMYWYKQDSKKFLKIMFSYNNKELIINETVPNRFSPKSPDKAHLNLHINSLELGDSAVYFCASSQVSGRRSSGAFFGQGTRLTVV.

This clonotype was seen a few times. The chain joins TRBV20-1 to TRBJ2-3; 13 bases fit TRBD2. The ends lost 6 bases at V and 6 bases at J; junction bases unmatched: 6. The germline CDR1 and CDR2 sequences are DFQATT and SNEGSKA (reference sequence). The CDR3 consists of 14 residues. The CDR3: CSAVTSGGADTQYF. The CDR3 DNA sequence: TGCAGTGCCGTAACTAGCGGGGGGGCGGATACGCAGTATTTT.

This clonotype was counted only a few times. The J gene is TRBJ1-1, the V gene TRBV5-1; 8 bases are a match to TRBD1. V gave up 1 base and J gave up 0 bases; unmatched junction bases: 5. This CDR3 region has 16 residues. Germline values: CDR1 SGHRS, CDR2 YFSETQ. The DNA of the CDR3 is TGCGCCAGCAGCTTGACCGGACAGGGACTGAACACTGAAGCTTTCTTT. Protein sequence: CASSLTGQGLNTEAFF.

The V gene is TRBV28, the J gene TRBJ2-1; 11 bases agree with TRBD2. This CDR3 region has 15 residues. J was trimmed by 5 bases and V by 0 bases; bases with no gene match: 0. CDR1 and CDR2 (germline): MDHEN, SYDVKM. CDR3 bases: TGTGCCAGCAGTTTATGGGGACTAGCGGACAATGAGCAGTTCTTC. Translating it yields CASSLWGLADNEQFF. The entire variable domain, with the rest obtained from reference TRBV28 and TRBJ2-1, is as follows: DVKVTQSSRYLVKRTGEKVFLECVQDMDHENMFWYRQDPGLGLRLIYFSYDVKMKEKGDIPEGYSVSREKKERFSLILESASTNQTSMYLCASSLWGLADNEQFFGPGTRLTVL.

At least ten counts were recorded for this clonotype. This chain connects TRBV3-1 to TRBJ2-5, with 11 bases aligning to TRBD1. This CDR3 contains 20 residues. The J segment lost 6 bases and the V segment lost 0 bases, leaving 18 bases of the junction unmatched. The germline V gene has CDR1 LGHDT and CDR2 YNNKEL (reference sequence). The CDR3 DNA sequence: TGTGCCAGCAGCCAAGATCTGGTGACCGGACAGGGGGCTGATGAGAAGACCCAGTACTTC. The encoded protein is CASSQDLVTGQGADEKTQYF.

The rearrangement uses TRBV27 and TRBJ1-2, with 10 positions matching TRBD1. After removal of 4 bases from V and 4 bases from J, the junction contained 12 bases not matched to a gene. The CDR3 runs to 17 residues. Germline V gene sequence: CDR1 MNHEY, CDR2 SMNVEV (reference sequence). The CDR3 sequence is CASSSQIPGQGGYGYTF. The CDR3 DNA reads TGTGCCAGCAGTTCTCAAATACCCGGACAGGGGGGCTATGGCTACACCTTC.

This clonotype showed up just a few times. CDR3 coding DNA: TGTGCCAGCAGACCACCGGGACTAGCGGGTGGTGAGCAGTTCTTC. Translating it yields CASRPPGLAGGEQFF. This chain links TRBV5-4 with TRBJ2-1; TRBD2 matches at 12 bases. This CDR3 is built from 15 residues. V shed 5 bases and J 9 bases; nucleotides not matched to a gene: 9. CDR1 SGHNT and CDR2 YYREEE come from the germline V gene (reference sequence).